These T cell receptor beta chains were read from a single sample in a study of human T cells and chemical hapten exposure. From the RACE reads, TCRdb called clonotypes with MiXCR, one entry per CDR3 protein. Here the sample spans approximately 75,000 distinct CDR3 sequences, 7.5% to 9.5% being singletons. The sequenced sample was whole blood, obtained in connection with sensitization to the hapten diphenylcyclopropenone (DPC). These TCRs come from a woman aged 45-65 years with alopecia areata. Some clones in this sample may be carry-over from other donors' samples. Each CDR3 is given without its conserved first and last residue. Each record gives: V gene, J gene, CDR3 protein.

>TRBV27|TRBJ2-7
ASSLVAGSSSYEQY
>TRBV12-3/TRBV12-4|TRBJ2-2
ASSSDMNTGELF
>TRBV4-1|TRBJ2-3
ASSRGLAETDTQY
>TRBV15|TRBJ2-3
ATSRSTGTDTQY
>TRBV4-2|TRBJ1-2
ASSQGDRRKSNYGYT
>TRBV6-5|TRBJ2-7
ASSNSGGGSEQY
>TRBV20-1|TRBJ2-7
SAKGQDSYEQY
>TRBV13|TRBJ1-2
ASSLNLGTGGRDGYT
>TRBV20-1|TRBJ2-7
SAYGDSYEQY
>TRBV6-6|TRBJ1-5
ASSWTREGASNQPQH
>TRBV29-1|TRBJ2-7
SVEGRDRDYEQY
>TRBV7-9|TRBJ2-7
ASEIAGGSYEQY
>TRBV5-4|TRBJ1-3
SSSPGLSGNTIY
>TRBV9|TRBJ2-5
ASSVIAGYGTQY
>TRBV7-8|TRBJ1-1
ASSFSTGRTEAF
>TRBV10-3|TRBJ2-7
ATGQGEEQY
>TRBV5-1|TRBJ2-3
ASLPDPFTDTQY
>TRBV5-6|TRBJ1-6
ASSGDRADNSPLH
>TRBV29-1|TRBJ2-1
SVEFGPAVYNEQF
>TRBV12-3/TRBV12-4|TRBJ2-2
ASSPRAQNTGELF
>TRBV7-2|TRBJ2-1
ASSPTNNEQF
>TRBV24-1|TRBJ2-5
ATSDFATSGSLYQETQY
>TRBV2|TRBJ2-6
ASSDRQSGANVLT
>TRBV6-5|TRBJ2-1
ASSYQAGSSYNEQF
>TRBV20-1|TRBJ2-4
SARDRVAKNIQY
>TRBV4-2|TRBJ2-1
ASSQLTRDPNVF
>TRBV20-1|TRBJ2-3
SARDFAGTRSTDTQY
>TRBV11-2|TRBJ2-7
ASSFPPGGAPNEQY
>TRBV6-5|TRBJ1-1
ASSSLGGPTEAF
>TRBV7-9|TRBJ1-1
ASSPGTGLRNTEAF
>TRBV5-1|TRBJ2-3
ASSAGDRETDTQY
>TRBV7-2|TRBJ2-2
ASSPQSGRAGTGELF
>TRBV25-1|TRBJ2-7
ASTPVGSHEQY
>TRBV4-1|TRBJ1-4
ASSQRQGFGEKLF
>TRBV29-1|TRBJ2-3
SGEGAADTQY
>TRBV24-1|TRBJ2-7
ATSDPTGGGEQY
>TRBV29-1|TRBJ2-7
SVYESPGLD
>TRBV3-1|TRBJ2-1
ASSQDVGTYNEQF
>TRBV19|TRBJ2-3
ASRDGASTDTQY
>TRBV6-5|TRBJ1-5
ASSYGGAGNQPQH
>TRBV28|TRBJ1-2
ASTEGAFRDSRNYGYT
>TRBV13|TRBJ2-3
ASSSYFPDTQY
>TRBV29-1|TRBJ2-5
SVRDRWGQETQY
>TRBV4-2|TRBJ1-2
ASSQDPGTGYT
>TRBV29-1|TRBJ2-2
SVLVAGFGSGELF
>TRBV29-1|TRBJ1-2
SVEGGGYT
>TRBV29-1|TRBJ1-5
SVSSATGGAGQPQH
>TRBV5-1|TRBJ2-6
ASSLKTGLSGANVLT
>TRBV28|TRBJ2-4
ASSQPPGAKNIQY
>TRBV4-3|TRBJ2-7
ASSQDRGPQYEQY